This T cell receptor beta chain derives from a study of CD8 T cells in Susac syndrome (dated by TCRdb to between 2018 and 2020). A note on the overall study: Whether CD8+ T cell activation and differentiation in Susac syndrome was antigen driven was tested using repertoire sequencing. The clonality of the CD8+ T cell repertoire was compared across about 12 healthy donors, some 14 Susac syndrome patients and 15 multiple sclerosis patients. What the work shows at the level of the full study, not this receptor alone: The study acknowledged that relatively few individuals were included in the TCR sequencing and HLA analysis.

In the case of this clonotype: The antigen it recognizes is unknown. Per-base quality was not reported, and no clone a single base away is much larger than it.

RNA was extracted using the RNeasy kit, and roughly 0.45 to 1 ug of the RNA was reverse transcribed with random hexamers. TCR beta CDR3 regions were amplified with the immunoSEQ multiplex PCR assay covering 54 Vbeta and 13 Jbeta segments. PCR amplification bias was corrected by using a synthetic template baseline for primer optimization and computational correction. Per the authors' processing: Reads were annotated to V, D and J genes according to IMGT and were analyzed with immunoSEQ Analyzer, with only productive sequences retained. To calculate clonality, Shannon entropy was normalized by log2 of the number of productive unique sequences and then subtracted from one. For each patient and control, public and private clones were evaluated among the 100 most prevalent clones. Clones were defined as Susac-specific if absent from the healthy and MS cohorts, from 900 to 1,200 published viral clones and from other ImmuneACCESS disease sequences. The public reads were reprocessed in TCRdb via fastp at Q25 and MiXCR, keeping in-frame beta chains. Each entry is one CDR3 protein sequence, shown with its most common DNA and genes. It is TCRdb's table, rather than the study itself, that gives the V and J calls and clone size. This sample is represented by approximately 120,000 distinct CDR3 sequences; over 90% of them were singletons. Roughly 0.29% of the sample comes from the top ten.

High-throughput TCR beta sequencing profiled peripheral blood CD8+ and CD4+ T cells from healthy donors, Susac syndrome patients and multiple sclerosis patients. Multiple sclerosis controls were treatment-naive patients with stable or active relapsing-remitting disease fulfilling revised McDonald criteria. Bulk CD8+ and CD4+ T cells were purified by magnetic negative isolation, whereas CD8+ TEMRA cells were enriched by FACS. Blood was collected in EDTA tubes and processed within 24 hours, with PBMCs isolated through density gradient centrifugation. PBMCs intended for TCR sequencing were cryopreserved in liquid nitrogen and were subsequently thawed in a 37 degrees C water bath. The sorted or isolated CD4+, CD8+ and CD8+ TEMRA cells reached a purity of at least 90%. Trimming takes 4 bases off V and 1 base off J; junction bases not matched to a gene: 3. CDR1 and CDR2 are read off the germline V gene as SGHRS and YFSETQ. The CDR3 spans 14 residues, from the cysteine through the phenylalanine. Only CDR3 DNA is held: 42 bases, read in frame from base 1.

Material: CD8+ T cells from PBMCs. The TCR comes from a human donor with multiple sclerosis. Rearrangement joined TRBV5-1 to TRBJ2-5, and 8 bases in between align with TRBD2. The CDR3 region has the sequence CASSLSGAQETQYF. The DNA is TGCGCCAGCAGCCTTAGCGGGGCCCAAGAGACCCAGTACTTC.